These 15 T cell receptor beta chains were sequenced from one sample in a study of blood T cell repertoires in COVID-19. This table comes from immunoSEQ multiplex PCR, and its TCRdb copy is limited to in-frame clones, with some not included. This sample has some 310,000 clones, with roughly 91% found just once. Material: PBMCs or T cells enriched from blood (not recorded which). The receptors here all came from a woman aged 30 to 39 who had recovered from COVID-19.

V is TRBV28 and J is TRBJ1-4, with D hard to call. The CDR3 spans 16 residues. CDR1 is MDHEN, CDR2 SYDVKM, per germline. Trimming cost V 4 bases and J 8 bases, with 20 bases left between them. The chain's CDR3 is CASSSPLEGVWEKLFF. The CDR3 nucleotides are TGTGCCAGCAGTTCCCCTTTAGAGGGAGTGTGGGAAAAACTGTTTTTT.

This sequence joins TRBV19 and TRBJ1-4; D is unresolved. The CDR3 spans 14 residues. The germline V and J ends were trimmed by 9 bases and 8 bases, with 19 bases remaining between them. Germline V lookup: CDR1 LNHDA, CDR2 SQIVND (reference sequence). CDR3 loop: CASGEDPAWEKLFF. Written as DNA, the CDR3 is TGTGCCAGCGGGGAGGACCCAGCTTGGGAAAAACTGTTTTTT. Full variable domain (missing parts from reference TRBV19 and TRBJ1-4): DGGITQSPKYLFRKEGQNVTLSCEQNLNHDAMYWYRQDPGQGLRLIYYSQIVNDFQKGDIAEGYSVSREKKESFPLTVTSAQKNPTAFYLCASGEDPAWEKLFFGSGTQLSVL.

V usage is TRBV3-1 (or the pseudogene TRBV3-2) and J usage is TRBJ2-1, with D perhaps matching TRBD1 (6 bases). Trimming took off 4 bases at V and 4 bases at J, with 11 bases between the two ends. The CDR3 has 14 amino acids. Germline CDR1 is LGHDT and CDR2 is YNNKEL (reference sequence). CDR3: CASSPETGYNEQFF. Here the CDR3 DNA reads TGTGCCAGCAGCCCTGAGACAGGTTACAATGAGCAGTTCTTC.

The chain is built from TRBV5-1 and TRBJ2-3; TRBD1 is a possible D gene (5 bases). Germline CDR1 SGHRS, CDR2 YFSETQ. The ends were cut back, 4 bases at V and 1 base at J, with 13 bases in the middle. This CDR3 spans 15 amino acids. This CDR3 is CASSATASRTDTQYF. The CDR3, as DNA: TGCGCCAGCAGCGCGACAGCATCACGCACAGATACGCAGTATTTT.

In the case of this clone: Other DNA variants within this sample encode the same CDR3. The V and J genes are TRBV7-2 and TRBJ1-2; D perhaps matches TRBD1 (6 bases). The CDR3 runs to 13 residues. Trimming took off 5 bases at V and 3 bases at J, with 10 bases between the two ends. Per the germline V gene, CDR1 is SGHTA and CDR2 is FQGNSA. The CDR3 sequence: CASSPNRDYGYTF. CDR3 sequence (DNA): TGTGCCAGCAGCCCTAACAGGGACTATGGCTACACCTTC.

The chain couples TRBV6-2 or TRBV6-3 to TRBJ1-2; D is uncertain. CDR1 MNHEY and CDR2 SVGEGT come from the germline V gene. V lost 2 bases, J lost 5 bases, and 9 bases lay in between. The CDR3 is 13 residues long. CDR3 nucleotide sequence: TGTGCCAGCAGTTACGGCGGAGGATATGGCTACACCTTC. Encoded protein: CASSYGGGYGYTF.

The chain joins TRBV21-1 to TRBJ1-6. TRBV21-1 is annotated as a pseudogene. The CDR3 has 18 residues. The CDR3 is CASTMIGGGILDNSPLHF. In DNA, the CDR3 is TGTGCCAGCACCATGATAGGGGGAGGGATTCTTGATAATTCACCCCTCCACTTT.

The chain joins TRBV18 to TRBJ1-2; TRBD1 matches 8 bases. There are 14 residues in the CDR3. The ends lost 2 bases at V and 4 bases at J; junction bases unmatched: 3. The germline V gene encodes CDR1 KGHSH and CDR2 LQKENI. The CDR3 here is CASSPTTGGYGYTF. The CDR3 DNA is TGTGCCAGCTCACCAACAACAGGGGGCTATGGCTACACCTTC.

The gene calls are TRBV4-1 and TRBJ2-7; no definite D call. This CDR3 has 14 residues. The germline V gene encodes CDR1 MGHRA and CDR2 YSYEKL. V was pared by 1 base and J by 5 bases, with 12 bases between. Here the CDR3 reads CASSQAGSTDEQYF. In DNA, the CDR3 is TGCGCCAGCAGCCAAGCGGGTTCCACGGACGAGCAGTACTTC.

The chain links TRBV27 to TRBJ1-4, with 7 bases identical to TRBD1. CDR1 is MNHEY and CDR2 is SMNVEV in the germline V gene (reference sequence). Trimming at V came to 0 bases and at J to 7 bases, leaving 11 bases not matched to a gene. The length of the CDR3 is 17 residues. The chain's CDR3 is CASSLSLSTGMSEKLFF. CDR3 sequence (DNA): TGTGCCAGCAGTTTATCACTATCGACAGGGATGAGTGAAAAACTGTTTTTT.

V and J are TRBV6-5 and TRBJ2-7, with D maybe TRBD2 (6 bases). CDR3 length: 15 residues. Germline CDR1 reads MNHEY; CDR2 reads SVGAGI. V dropped 2 bases and J dropped 7 bases, with 18 bases sitting between them. This CDR3 is CASSYGTPLGWEQYF. CDR3 nucleotides: TGTGCCAGCAGTTACGGGACTCCTCTGGGCTGGGAGCAGTACTTC.

CDR3 loop: CATGDRVIADTQYF. In DNA, the CDR3 is TGTGCCACCGGAGACAGGGTGATTGCAGATACGCAGTATTTT. The V gene is TRBV24-1, the J gene TRBJ2-3, with 7 bases aligning to TRBD1. The CDR3 covers 14 residues. Germline loops: CDR1 KGHDR, CDR2 SFDVKD. V shed 9 bases and J 4 bases; nucleotides not matched to a gene: 9.

This clone was counted a single time. The V and J genes are TRBV19 and TRBJ2-7, with 13 nucleotides matching TRBD2. This CDR3 is 14 amino acids long. Germline V gives CDR1 LNHDA, CDR2 SQIVND (reference sequence). The junction had 5 bases not matched to a gene; V was cut back by 6 bases and J by 6 bases. Here the CDR3 DNA reads TGTGCCAGTAGCGGACTAGCGGGAGTTCGCGAGCAGTACTTC. Amino acids: CASSGLAGVREQYF.

The rearrangement links TRBV28 to TRBJ1-2, with 10 bases fitting TRBD1. In germline, CDR1 is MDHEN, CDR2 SYDVKM. This CDR3 region has 15 residues. V lost 5 bases to trimming and J lost 13 bases; unmatched junction nucleotides: 16. This CDR3 is CASSESPRTGGSPTF. As DNA, the CDR3 is TGTGCCAGCAGTGAATCCCCCCGGACAGGGGGGTCTCCCACCTTC.

V is TRBV19 and J is TRBJ1-6; the D gene is possibly TRBD1 (5 bases). The CDR3 loop spans 14 amino acids. Germline assignment: CDR1 LNHDA and CDR2 SQIVND (reference sequence). Trimming removed 3 bases at V and 11 bases at J, with 14 bases between. The CDR3 DNA follows: TGTGCCAGTAGTATCGCAGGGAGGGAGACACCCCTCCACTTT. Translation gives CASSIAGRETPLHF.